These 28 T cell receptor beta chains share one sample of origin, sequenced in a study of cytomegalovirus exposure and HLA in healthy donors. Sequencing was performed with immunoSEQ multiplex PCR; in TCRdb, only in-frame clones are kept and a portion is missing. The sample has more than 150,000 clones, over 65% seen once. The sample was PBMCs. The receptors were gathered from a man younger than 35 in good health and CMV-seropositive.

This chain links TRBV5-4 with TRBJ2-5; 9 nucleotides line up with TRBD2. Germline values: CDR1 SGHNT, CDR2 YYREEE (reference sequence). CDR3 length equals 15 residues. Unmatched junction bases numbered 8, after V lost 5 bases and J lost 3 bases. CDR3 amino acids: CASSGAGGMEETQYF. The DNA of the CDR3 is TGTGCCAGCAGTGGTGCGGGAGGGATGGAAGAGACCCAGTACTTC.

The CDR3 nucleotides read TGTGCCAGCAGTTACCACCGGACAGGATCAGGCTACACCTTC. This sequence encodes CASSYHRTGSGYTF. The genes are TRBV6-5 and TRBJ1-2, with 7 bases identical to TRBD1. After removal of 2 bases from V and 8 bases from J, the junction contained 8 bases not matched to a gene. Germline assignment: CDR1 MNHEY and CDR2 SVGAGI. The CDR3 is 14 residues long.

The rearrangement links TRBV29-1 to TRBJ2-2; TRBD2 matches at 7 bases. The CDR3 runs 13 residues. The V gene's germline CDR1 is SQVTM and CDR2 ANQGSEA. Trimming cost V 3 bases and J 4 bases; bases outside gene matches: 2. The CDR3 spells CSVDRGVTGELFF. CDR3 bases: TGCAGCGTTGATCGGGGGGTCACCGGGGAGCTGTTTTTT.

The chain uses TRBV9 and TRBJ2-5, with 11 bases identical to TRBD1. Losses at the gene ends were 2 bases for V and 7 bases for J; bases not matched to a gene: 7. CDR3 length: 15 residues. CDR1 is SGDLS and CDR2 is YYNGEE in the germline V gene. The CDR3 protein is CASSVGTGGEGTQYF. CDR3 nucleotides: TGTGCCAGCAGCGTCGGGACAGGGGGGGAAGGGACCCAGTACTTC.

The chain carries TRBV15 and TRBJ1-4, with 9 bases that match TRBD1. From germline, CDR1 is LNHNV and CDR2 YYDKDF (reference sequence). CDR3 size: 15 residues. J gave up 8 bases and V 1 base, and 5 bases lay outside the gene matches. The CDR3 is CATSRAGQGFEKLFF. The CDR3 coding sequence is TGTGCCACCAGCAGAGCGGGACAGGGATTCGAAAAACTGTTTTTT.

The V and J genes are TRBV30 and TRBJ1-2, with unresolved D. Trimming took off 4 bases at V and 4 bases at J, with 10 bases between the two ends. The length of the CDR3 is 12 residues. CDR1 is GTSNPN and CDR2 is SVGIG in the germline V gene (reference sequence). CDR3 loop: CAWTTGPYGYTF. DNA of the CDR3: TGTGCCTGGACAACGGGTCCCTATGGCTACACCTTC.

The CDR3, as DNA: TGTGCCAGCCGAGGACAGGGGAACTACGAGCAGTACTTC. Translated: CASRGQGNYEQYF. The rearrangement uses TRBV6-5 and TRBJ2-7; 9 positions match TRBD1. The junction had 5 bases not matched to a gene; V was cut back by 8 bases and J by 3 bases. The CDR3 runs 13 residues. Germline CDR1 and CDR2: MNHEY and SVGAGI.

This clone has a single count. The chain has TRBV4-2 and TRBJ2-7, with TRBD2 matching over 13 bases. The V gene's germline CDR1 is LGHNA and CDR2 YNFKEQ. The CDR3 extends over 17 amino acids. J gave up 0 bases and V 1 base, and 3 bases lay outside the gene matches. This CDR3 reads CASSQAGTSGTSYEQYF. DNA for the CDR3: TGTGCCAGCAGCCAAGCCGGGACTAGCGGGACCTCCTACGAGCAGTACTTC.

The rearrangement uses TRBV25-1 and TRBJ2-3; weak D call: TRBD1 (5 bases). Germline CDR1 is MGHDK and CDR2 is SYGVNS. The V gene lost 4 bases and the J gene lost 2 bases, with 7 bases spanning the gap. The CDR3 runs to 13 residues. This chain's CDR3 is CASSVRDTDTQYF. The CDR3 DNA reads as TGTGCCAGCAGTGTCAGGGACACAGATACGCAGTATTTT. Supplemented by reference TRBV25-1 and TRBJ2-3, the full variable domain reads EADIYQTPRYLVIGTGKKITLECSQTMGHDKMYWYQQDPGMELHLIHYSYGVNSTEKGDLSSESTVSRIRTEHFPLTLESARPSHTSQYLCASSVRDTDTQYFGPGTRLTVL.

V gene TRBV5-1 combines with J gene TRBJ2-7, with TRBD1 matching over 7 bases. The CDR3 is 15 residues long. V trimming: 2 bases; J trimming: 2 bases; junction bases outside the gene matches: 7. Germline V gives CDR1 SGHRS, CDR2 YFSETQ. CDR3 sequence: CASSFTTGNPYEQYF. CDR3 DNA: TGCGCCAGCAGCTTCACGACAGGGAACCCCTACGAGCAGTACTTC.

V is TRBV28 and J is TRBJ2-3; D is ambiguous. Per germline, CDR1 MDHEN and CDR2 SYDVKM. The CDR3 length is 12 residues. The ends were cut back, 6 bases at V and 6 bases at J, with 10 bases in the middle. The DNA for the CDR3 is TGTGCCAGCAGCCAGGCATGGGATACGCAGTATTTT. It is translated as CASSQAWDTQYF.

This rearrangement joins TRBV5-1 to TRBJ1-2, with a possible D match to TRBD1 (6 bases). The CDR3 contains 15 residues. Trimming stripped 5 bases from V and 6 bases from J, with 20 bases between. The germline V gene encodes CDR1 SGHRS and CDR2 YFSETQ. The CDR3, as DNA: TGCGCCAGCAGTCCGACAGGCCTAAACTATAATGGCTACACCTTC. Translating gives CASSPTGLNYNGYTF.

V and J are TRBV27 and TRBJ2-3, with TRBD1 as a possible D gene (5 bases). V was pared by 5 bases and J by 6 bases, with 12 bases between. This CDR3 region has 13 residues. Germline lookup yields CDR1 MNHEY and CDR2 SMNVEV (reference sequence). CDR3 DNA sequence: TGTGCCAGCAGTAAATACTCAGGGGATACGCAGTATTTT. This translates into CASSKYSGDTQYF.

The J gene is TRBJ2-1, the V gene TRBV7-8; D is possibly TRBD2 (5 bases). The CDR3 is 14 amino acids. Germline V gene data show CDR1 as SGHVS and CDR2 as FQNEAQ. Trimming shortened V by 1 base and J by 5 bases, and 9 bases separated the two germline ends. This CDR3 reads CASSLDHGNNEQFF. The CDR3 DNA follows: TGTGCCAGCAGCTTAGATCACGGGAACAATGAGCAGTTCTTC.

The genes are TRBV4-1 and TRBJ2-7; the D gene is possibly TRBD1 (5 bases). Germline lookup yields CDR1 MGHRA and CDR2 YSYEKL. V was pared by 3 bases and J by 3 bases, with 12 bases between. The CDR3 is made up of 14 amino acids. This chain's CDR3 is CASSHSIQGYEQYF. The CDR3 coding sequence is TGCGCCAGCAGCCATTCAATTCAGGGCTACGAGCAGTACTTC.

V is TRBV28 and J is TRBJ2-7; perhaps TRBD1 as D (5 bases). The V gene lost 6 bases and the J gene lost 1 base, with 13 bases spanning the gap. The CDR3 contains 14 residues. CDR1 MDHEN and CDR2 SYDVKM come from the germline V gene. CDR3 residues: CASSRQYFSYEQYF. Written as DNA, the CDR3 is TGTGCCAGCAGCAGACAGTACTTTTCCTACGAGCAGTACTTC.

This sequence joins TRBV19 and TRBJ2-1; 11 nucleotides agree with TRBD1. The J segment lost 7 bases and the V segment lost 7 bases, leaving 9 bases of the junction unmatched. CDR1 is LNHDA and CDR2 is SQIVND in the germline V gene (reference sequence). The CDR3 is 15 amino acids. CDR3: CASTVRTGGSNEQFF. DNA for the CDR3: TGTGCCAGTACCGTCCGGACAGGGGGCTCGAATGAGCAGTTCTTC.

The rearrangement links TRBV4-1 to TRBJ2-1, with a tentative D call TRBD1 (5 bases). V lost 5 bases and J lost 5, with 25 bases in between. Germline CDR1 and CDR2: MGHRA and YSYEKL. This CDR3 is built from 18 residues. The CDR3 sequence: CASSDPLDRSDQNNEQFF. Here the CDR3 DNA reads TGCGCCAGCAGCGACCCCCTTGACAGAAGTGACCAAAACAATGAGCAGTTCTTC.

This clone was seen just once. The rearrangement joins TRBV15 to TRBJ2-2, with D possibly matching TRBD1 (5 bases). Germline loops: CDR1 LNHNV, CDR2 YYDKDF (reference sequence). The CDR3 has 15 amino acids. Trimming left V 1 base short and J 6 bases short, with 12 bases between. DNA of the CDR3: TGTGCCACCAGCAGAGCAGGGTCGGAAGCCGGGGAGCTGTTTTTT. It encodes CATSRAGSEAGELFF.

In nucleotides, the CDR3 is TGTGCCAGCAGCACTATAGGACTAGCTGCGGCCGGGGAGCTGTTTTTT. Residues: CASSTIGLAAAGELFF. The chain joins TRBV11-2 to TRBJ2-2; 8 bases are a match to TRBD2. Germline values: CDR1 SGHAT, CDR2 FQNNGV. The CDR3 length is 16 residues. V was clipped by 5 bases and J by 6 bases; unmatched bases: 11.

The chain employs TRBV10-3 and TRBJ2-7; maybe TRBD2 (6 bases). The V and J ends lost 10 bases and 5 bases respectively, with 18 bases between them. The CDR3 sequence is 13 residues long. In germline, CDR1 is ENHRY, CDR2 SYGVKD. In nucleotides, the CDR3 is TGTGCCACCTACTTCGGGAGTGGCGACGAGCAGTACTTC. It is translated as CATYFGSGDEQYF.

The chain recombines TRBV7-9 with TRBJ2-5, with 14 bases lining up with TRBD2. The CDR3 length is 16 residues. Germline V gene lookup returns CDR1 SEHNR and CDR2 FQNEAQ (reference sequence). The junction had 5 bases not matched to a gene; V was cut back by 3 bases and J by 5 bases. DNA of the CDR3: TGTGCCAGCAGCTTGGGACTAGCGGGAGTTTCCGAGACCCAGTACTTC. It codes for CASSLGLAGVSETQYF.

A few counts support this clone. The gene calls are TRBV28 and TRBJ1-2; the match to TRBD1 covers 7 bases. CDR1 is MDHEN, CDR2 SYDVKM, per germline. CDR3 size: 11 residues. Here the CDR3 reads CAGGTNYGYTF. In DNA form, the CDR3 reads TGTGCAGGGGGCACTAACTATGGCTACACCTTC.

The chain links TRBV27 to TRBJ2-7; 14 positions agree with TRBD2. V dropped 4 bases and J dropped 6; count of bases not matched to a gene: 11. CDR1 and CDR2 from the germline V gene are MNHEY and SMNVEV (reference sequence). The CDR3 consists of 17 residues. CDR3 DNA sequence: TGTGCCAGCAGTTCACCTCGCGGGACTAGCGGGAGAGGCGAGCAGTACTTC. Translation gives CASSSPRGTSGRGEQYF.

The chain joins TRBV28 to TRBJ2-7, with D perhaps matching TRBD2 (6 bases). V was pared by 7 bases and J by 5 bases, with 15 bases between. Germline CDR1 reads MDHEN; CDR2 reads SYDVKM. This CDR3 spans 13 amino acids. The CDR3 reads CASKEGRAHEQYF. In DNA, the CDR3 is TGTGCCAGCAAGGAGGGAAGGGCCCACGAGCAGTACTTC.

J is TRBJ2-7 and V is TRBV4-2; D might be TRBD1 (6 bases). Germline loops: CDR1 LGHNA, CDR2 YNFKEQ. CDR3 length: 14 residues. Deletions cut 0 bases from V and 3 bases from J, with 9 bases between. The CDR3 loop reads CASSQDRGSYEQYF. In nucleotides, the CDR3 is TGTGCCAGCAGCCAAGATAGGGGGAGCTACGAGCAGTACTTC.

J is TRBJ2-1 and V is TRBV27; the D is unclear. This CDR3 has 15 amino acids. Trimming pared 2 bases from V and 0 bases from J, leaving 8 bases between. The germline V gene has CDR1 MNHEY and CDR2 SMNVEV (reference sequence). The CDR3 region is CASSLKYSSYNEQFF. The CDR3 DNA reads TGTGCCAGCAGTTTAAAATATAGCTCCTACAATGAGCAGTTCTTC.

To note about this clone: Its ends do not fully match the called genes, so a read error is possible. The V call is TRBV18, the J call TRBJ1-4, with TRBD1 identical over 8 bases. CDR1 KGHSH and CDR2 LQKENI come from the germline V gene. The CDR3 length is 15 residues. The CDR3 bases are TGTGCCAGCTCACCCCGGACAGGGACTAAGGAAAAACTGTTTTTT. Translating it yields CASSPRTGTKEKLFF.